The 31 T cell receptor beta chains below come from one sample, sequenced in a study of blood T cells in healthy people across ages (dated by TCRdb to 2015 to 2017). Receptors were amplified or captured by 5' RACE. Sequenced on an Illumina HiSeq 2500. A second roughly 7 to 11 cycle PCR used a sample-barcoded 5' primer and a J-beta primer mix. TCRdb redid the processing of the public reads, applying fastp at Q25 and MiXCR, and retained in-frame beta chains. Each CDR3 protein appears once, grouped with its most common genes and DNA. This sample lists 750,000 to 950,000 distinct CDR3 sequences; around a quarter were detected once. The ten top clones hold around 2.9% of the sample. This sample also appeared in a second study, on T cells of mothers and their children.

The sample comprised blood. These receptor sequences come from a boy aged 5 to 17 in good health.

The sample holds a few counts of this clonotype. V is TRBV11-2 and J is TRBJ1-5, with a tentative D call TRBD1 (5 bases). The length of the CDR3 is 13 residues. Germline V lookup: CDR1 SGHAT, CDR2 FQNNGV. The ends were cut back, 3 bases at V and 6 bases at J, with 9 bases in the middle. This chain's CDR3 is CASSLAGSQPQHF. The CDR3 region has the DNA TGTGCCAGCAGCTTGGCAGGGTCTCAGCCCCAGCATTTT. Based on the CDR3 plus reference TRBV11-2 and TRBJ1-5, the full variable domain is EAGVAQSPRYKIIEKRQSVAFWCNPISGHATLYWYQQILGQGPKLLIQFQNNGVVDDSQLPKDRFSAERLKGVDSTLKIQPAKLEDSAVYLCASSLAGSQPQHFGDGTRLSIL.

This clonotype was observed a few times. This chain connects TRBV10-3 to TRBJ2-6; possibly TRBD1 for D (6 bases). The CDR3 has 18 amino acids. V lost 4 bases, J lost 0 bases, and 16 bases lay in between. CDR1 and CDR2 (germline): ENHRY, SYGVKD. CDR3 sequence: CAISGRKGDPSGANVLTF. CDR3 in DNA: TGTGCCATCAGTGGGAGGAAGGGGGACCCCTCTGGGGCCAACGTCCTGACTTTC.

This clonotype was found a few times. V is TRBV24-1 and J is TRBJ2-3, with TRBD2 matching over 7 bases. Germline values: CDR1 KGHDR, CDR2 SFDVKD. The CDR3 covers 13 residues. The V segment lost 9 bases and the J segment 0 bases; nucleotides outside the gene matches: 2. CDR3 sequence reads: CATGRDSTDTQYF. The CDR3, as DNA: TGTGCCACCGGGAGGGACAGCACAGATACGCAGTATTTT.

The rearrangement uses TRBV18 and TRBJ2-6; no clear D gene. Germline assignment: CDR1 KGHSH and CDR2 LQKENI. The CDR3 sequence is 15 residues long. The V end lost 0 bases, the J end lost 0 bases, and 3 bases lay between the germline ends. The CDR3 bases are TGTGCCAGCTCACCACCGTTCTCTGGGGCCAACGTCCTGACTTTC. The encoded protein is CASSPPFSGANVLTF.

This clonotype was seen a handful of times. The chain employs TRBV6-6 and TRBJ1-1; D is possibly TRBD1 (6 bases). Between the trimmed V and J ends, which lost 2 bases and 7 bases, there was a span of 11 bases. CDR1 MNHNY and CDR2 SVGAGI come from the germline V gene (reference sequence). The CDR3 sequence is 13 residues long. The CDR3 DNA follows: TGTGCCAGCAGTTACGTTGGCAGGGGTGAAGCTTTCTTT. Its protein is CASSYVGRGEAFF.

This clonotype was found a few times. In DNA form, the CDR3 reads TGTGCCAGCAGCCGGAGCACTAGCGGGGGCCTTCCGGGGGAGACCCAGTACTTC. This encodes CASSRSTSGGLPGETQYF. The chain uses TRBV4-2 and TRBJ2-5; 11 nucleotides match TRBD2. The germline CDR1 and CDR2 sequences are LGHNA and YNFKEQ. There are 18 residues in the CDR3. Trimming cost V 4 bases and J 5 bases; bases outside gene matches: 15.

This clonotype was counted a few times. V gene TRBV27 combines with J gene TRBJ2-2; possibly TRBD2 for D (5 bases). This CDR3 comprises 16 residues. With 2 bases removed from V and 3 bases from J, the gap between germline ends came to 13 bases. In germline, CDR1 is MNHEY, CDR2 SMNVEV (reference sequence). The CDR3 region is CASSLSRGQDTGELFF. The CDR3, as DNA: TGTGCCAGCAGTTTAAGTCGCGGGCAGGACACCGGGGAGCTGTTTTTT.

This rearrangement joins TRBV20-1 to TRBJ2-5; 7 bases fit TRBD2. The last part of the DNA fits TRBJ2-1 better; the J call may be wrong. This CDR3 has 14 residues. Germline values: CDR1 DFQATT, CDR2 SNEGSKA (reference sequence). The CDR3 region is CSANMASGINEQFF. The CDR3 DNA follows: TGCAGTGCTAATATGGCTAGCGGTATTAATGAGCAGTTCTTC.

This clonotype has more than one count but fewer than ten. This chain uses TRBV20-1 with TRBJ2-6; 11 bases map to TRBD2. The CDR3 contains 15 residues. The germline V gene has CDR1 DFQATT and CDR2 SNEGSKA (reference sequence). The junction had 3 bases not matched to a gene; V was cut back by 6 bases and J by 2 bases. CDR3 DNA sequence: TGCAGTGCGGTAGCGGGGGGGCCTGGGGCCAACGTCCTGACTTTC. This encodes CSAVAGGPGANVLTF.

J is TRBJ1-5 and V is TRBV6-5; perhaps TRBD1 as D (5 bases). CDR3 length: 14 residues. CDR1 MNHEY and CDR2 SVGAGI come from the germline V gene. The V end was cut by 0 bases, the J end by 7 bases, with 10 bases between. The CDR3 DNA is TGTGCCAGCAGTTACTCGAAAAGGGGCCAGCCCCAGCATTTT. As protein: CASSYSKRGQPQHF.

This sequence joins TRBV20-1 and TRBJ1-2, with D uncertain. Germline V CDR1 and CDR2: DFQATT, SNEGSKA (reference sequence). CDR3 size: 14 residues. Trimming cost V 1 base and J 4 bases, with 13 bases left between them. CDR3 sequence: CSARVAGAFYGYTF. CDR3 sequence (DNA): TGCAGTGCTAGAGTCGCAGGCGCTTTCTATGGCTACACCTTC.

Details on this clonotype: One end of the junction is discordant with germline, which a read error may explain. The V gene is TRBV10-2, the J gene TRBJ2-5, with 8 nucleotides matching TRBD1. The germline V gene encodes CDR1 WSHSY and CDR2 SAAADI. The CDR3 is 16 residues long. CDR3 in DNA: TGCGCCAGCAGTGAGTCGACGAGAGACAGGGGAGAGGCCCAGTACTTC. Protein sequence: CASSESTRDRGEAQYF.

The V gene is TRBV25-1, the J gene TRBJ2-5, with 8 bases aligning to TRBD2. Germline CDR1 is MGHDK and CDR2 is SYGVNS. This CDR3 has 16 residues. The V segment lost 3 bases and the J segment 5 bases; nucleotides outside the gene matches: 11. In nucleotides, the CDR3 is TGTGCCAGCAGTGACGACACTAGCGGTGGGTATGAGACCCAGTACTTC. This codes for CASSDDTSGGYETQYF.

In this sample, this clonotype turned up a few times. The J gene is TRBJ1-4, the V gene TRBV30; D remains ambiguous. Between the trimmed V and J ends, which lost 0 bases and 3 bases, there was a span of 11 bases. Germline assignment: CDR1 GTSNPN and CDR2 SVGIG (reference sequence). CDR3 length: 15 residues. Here the CDR3 DNA reads TGTGCCTGGAGTGTCCGTGGTCTCTCTAATGAAAAACTGTTTTTT. The encoded protein is CAWSVRGLSNEKLFF.

Only a few counts were recorded for this clonotype. CDR3 residues: CASSTASGATGELFF. CDR3 in DNA: TGCGCCAGCAGTACGGCTAGCGGGGCTACCGGGGAGCTGTTTTTT. J is TRBJ2-2 and V is TRBV5-1; 9 nucleotides agree with TRBD2. The junction had 7 bases not matched to a gene; V was cut back by 5 bases and J by 5 bases. The CDR3 consists of 15 residues. The germline CDR1 and CDR2 sequences are SGHRS and YFSETQ. The variable domain in full, completed from reference TRBV5-1 and TRBJ2-2, reads KAGVTQTPRYLIKTRGQQVTLSCSPISGHRSVSWYQQTPGQGLQFLFEYFSETQRNKGNFPGRFSGRQFSNSRSEMNVSTLELGDSALYLCASSTASGATGELFFGEGSRLTVL.

V gene TRBV9 combines with J gene TRBJ2-1; D is uncertain. Germline assignment: CDR1 SGDLS and CDR2 YYNGEE. This CDR3 is 14 amino acids long. The germline V and J ends were trimmed by 2 bases and 8 bases, with 14 bases remaining between them. The CDR3 DNA reads TGTGCCAGCAGCGTTAACAGTCTAGTCGATGAGCAGTTCTTC. The encoded protein is CASSVNSLVDEQFF.

As DNA, the CDR3 is TGTGCCAGCAGCTTGTTATTGAGTGAAAAACTGTTTTTT. Translation: CASSLLLSEKLFF. The chain joins TRBV5-6 to TRBJ1-4; the D is unclear. The CDR3 is 13 residues long. Germline CDR1 is SGHDT and CDR2 is YYEEEE. V was cut by 1 base and J by 7 bases, with 8 bases left in between.

This clonotype was recorded a few times. The chain combines TRBV29-1 with TRBJ2-7, with 8 nucleotides matching TRBD2. This CDR3 has 17 amino acids. V gave up 5 bases and J gave up 0 bases; unmatched junction bases: 15. Germline V lookup: CDR1 SQVTM, CDR2 ANQGSEA. The CDR3 DNA follows: TGCAGCGTTTATCAGCGGGGGCCACCCTTTAACTCCTACGAGCAGTACTTC. It yields the protein CSVYQRGPPFNSYEQYF.

V gene TRBV2 combines with J gene TRBJ1-5, with a tentative D call TRBD1 (5 bases). The V end was cut by 1 base, the J end by 6 bases, with 13 bases between. This CDR3 is built from 15 residues. Germline CDR1 is SNHLY and CDR2 is FYNNEI. In nucleotides, the CDR3 is TGTGCCAGCAGTGAAGGTCAGGGTTCGAGTCAGCCCCAGCATTTT. Its protein is CASSEGQGSSQPQHF.

This clonotype was found a few times. The chain employs TRBV5-1 and TRBJ1-2; TRBD1 might be the D (6 bases). The germline V gene encodes CDR1 SGHRS and CDR2 YFSETQ. Trimming took 5 bases from V and 3 from J, leaving 11 bases between them. The CDR3 is made up of 13 amino acids. CDR3 DNA sequence: TGCGCCAGCAGGGCGGACAGCTACTATGGCTACACCTTC. Protein: CASRADSYYGYTF.

The chain is built from TRBV4-2 and TRBJ1-4; no firm D call. Between the trimmed V and J ends, which lost 1 base and 8 bases, there was a span of 17 bases. Germline CDR1 reads LGHNA; CDR2 reads YNFKEQ. This CDR3 is 16 amino acids long. CDR3 sequence reads: CASSQARTVLGEKLFF. The CDR3 bases are TGTGCCAGCAGCCAAGCTAGGACGGTGTTAGGGGAAAAACTGTTTTTT.

The chain has TRBV5-1 and TRBJ1-1, with no clear D. This CDR3 region has 14 residues. Germline CDR1 reads SGHRS; CDR2 reads YFSETQ. Between the trimmed V and J ends, which lost 2 bases and 3 bases, there was a span of 11 bases. Here the CDR3 DNA reads TGCGCCAGCAGCTTCAGGAGGAGTGACACTGAAGCTTTCTTT. This codes for CASSFRRSDTEAFF.

This chain links TRBV6-6 with TRBJ2-3, with D possibly being TRBD2 (6 bases). Germline V gene lookup returns CDR1 MNHNY and CDR2 SVGAGI (reference sequence). CDR3 length: 15 amino acids. V lost 2 bases, J lost 5 bases, and 14 bases lay in between. CDR3: CASSYIRGVGDTQYF. Written as DNA, the CDR3 is TGTGCCAGCAGTTACATCCGCGGGGTGGGAGATACGCAGTATTTT.

The chain employs TRBV20-1 and TRBJ2-5, with 12 bases matching TRBD2. J gave up 4 bases and V 5 bases, and 5 bases lay outside the gene matches. The CDR3 consists of 14 residues. Germline CDR1 DFQATT, CDR2 SNEGSKA (reference sequence). The CDR3 DNA sequence: TGCAGTGCTGAACTAGCGGGGGGCCGAGAGACCCAGTACTTC. This gives the protein CSAELAGGRETQYF.

There are a few counts of this clonotype. This chain links TRBV12-3 or TRBV12-4 with TRBJ2-7; D gene ambiguous. The CDR3 has 14 residues. Trimming pared 3 bases from V and 5 bases from J, leaving 14 bases between. CDR3 region: CASSFHTGGDEQYF. The CDR3 DNA reads TGTGCCAGCAGTTTCCACACCGGTGGGGACGAGCAGTACTTC.

The chain is built from TRBV4-2 and TRBJ2-4; D perhaps matches TRBD2 (5 bases). V lost 0 bases, J lost 0 bases, and 9 bases lay in between. The CDR3 runs to 16 residues. Looked up from germline, CDR1 is LGHNA and CDR2 is YNFKEQ. The CDR3 loop is CASSQEGGVAKNIQYF. The CDR3 region has the DNA TGTGCCAGCAGCCAAGAAGGAGGCGTAGCCAAAAACATTCAGTACTTC.

This clonotype has only a few counts. One end of the junction is discordant with germline, which a read error may explain. The rearrangement uses TRBV7-9 and TRBJ1-2; D is uncertain. There are 13 residues in the CDR3. Germline V gene data show CDR1 as SEHNR and CDR2 as FQNEAQ (reference sequence). In DNA form, the CDR3 reads TGTGCCAGCAGCTTCTCATCGCTGGAAGGCTGCACCTTC. Residues: CASSFSSLEGCTF.

This clonotype was recorded a few times. The chain is built from TRBV5-1 and TRBJ2-7; 7 bases match TRBD1. The CDR3 totals 15 residues. Germline values: CDR1 SGHRS, CDR2 YFSETQ. Losses at the gene ends were 4 bases for V and 6 bases for J; bases not matched to a gene: 13. CDR3 loop: CASSPRQGTPCEQYF. DNA of the CDR3: TGCGCCAGCAGCCCTCGACAGGGTACCCCCTGCGAGCAGTACTTC.

Comments on this clonotype: At one boundary the junction diverges from the germline segment, which might be a read error. The genes are TRBV20-1 and TRBJ2-1, with D perhaps matching TRBD2 (7 bases). Germline values: CDR1 DFQATT, CDR2 SNEGSKA (reference sequence). CDR3 length: 16 residues. Here the CDR3 reads CSARTPGGSSYDEQFF. CDR3 nucleotide sequence: TGCAGTGCTAGAACCCCGGGGGGCAGCTCCTACGATGAGCAGTTCTTC.

The V gene is TRBV10-2, the J gene TRBJ2-7; TRBD1 is a possible D gene (6 bases). CDR1 is WSHSY and CDR2 is SAAADI in the germline V gene. CDR3 size: 14 residues. Trimming stripped 0 bases from V and 3 bases from J, with 9 bases between. The chain's CDR3 is CASSESGADYEQYF. The CDR3 DNA sequence: TGCGCCAGCAGTGAGTCGGGGGCAGACTACGAGCAGTACTTC.

The genes are TRBV27 and TRBJ2-1, with a weak D call TRBD2 (6 bases). The ends were cut back, 4 bases at V and 9 bases at J, with 22 bases in the middle. From germline, CDR1 is MNHEY and CDR2 SMNVEV (reference sequence). CDR3 size: 16 residues. The CDR3 DNA follows: TGTGCCAGCAGTTCCAGACTAGTAAGGATGGGAGGTGAGCAGTTCTTC. It yields the protein CASSSRLVRMGGEQFF.